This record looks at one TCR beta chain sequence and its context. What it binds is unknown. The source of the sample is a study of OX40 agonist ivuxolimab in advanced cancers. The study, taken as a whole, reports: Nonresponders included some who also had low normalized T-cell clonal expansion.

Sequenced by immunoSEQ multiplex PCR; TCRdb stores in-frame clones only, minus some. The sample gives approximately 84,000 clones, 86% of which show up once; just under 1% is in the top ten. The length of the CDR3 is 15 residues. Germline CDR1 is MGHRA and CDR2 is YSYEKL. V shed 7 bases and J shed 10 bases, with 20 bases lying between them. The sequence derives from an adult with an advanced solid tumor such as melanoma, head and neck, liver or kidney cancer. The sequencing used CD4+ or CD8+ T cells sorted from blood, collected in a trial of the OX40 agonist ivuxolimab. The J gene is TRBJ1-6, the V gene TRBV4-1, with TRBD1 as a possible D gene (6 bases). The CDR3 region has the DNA TGCGCCAGCACCCGGGGGCAGGCCGAGGGGTCACCCCTCCACTTT. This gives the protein CASTRGQAEGSPLHF.